Following are 32 T cell receptor beta chains from one sample sequenced in a study of T cells after yellow fever vaccination. In TCRdb, the 5' RACE reads were re-called with MiXCR into one record per CDR3 protein. The sample has hundreds of thousands of distinct CDR3 sequences, about 13% seen once; the top ten hold 11% to 15%. Here the sequenced sample was PBMCs, taken on the day of the yellow fever booster vaccination. The origin of the receptors is a young man who received the YFV17D yellow fever vaccine.

This clonotype was counted only a few times. This sequence joins TRBV5-4 and TRBJ2-1, with D unclear. The CDR3 covers 12 residues. The V gene lost 0 bases and the J gene lost 8 bases, with 6 bases spanning the gap. Germline CDR1 SGHNT, CDR2 YYREEE (reference sequence). CDR3 sequence reads: CASSLVMDEQFF. Written as DNA, the CDR3 is TGTGCCAGCAGCTTGGTCATGGATGAGCAGTTCTTC. Drawing the rest from reference TRBV5-4 and TRBJ2-1, the complete variable domain is ETGVTQSPTHLIKTRGQQVTLRCSSQSGHNTVSWYQQALGQGPQFIFQYYREEENGRGNFPPRFSGLQFPNYSSELNVNALELDDSALYLCASSLVMDEQFFGPGTRLTVL.

The chain links TRBV5-6 to TRBJ2-7; D ambiguous. V lost 4 bases to trimming and J lost 6 bases, with 14 bases between them. The CDR3 runs 13 residues. Germline V gives CDR1 SGHDT, CDR2 YYEEEE. The CDR3 here is CASSIGRLSEQYF. Here the CDR3 DNA reads TGTGCCAGCAGCATCGGTCGGCTAAGCGAGCAGTACTTC.

The chain has TRBV5-1 and TRBJ2-1; 10 bases line up with TRBD1. The CDR3 loop spans 16 amino acids. Per the germline V gene, CDR1 is SGHRS and CDR2 is YFSETQ. V shed 3 bases and J 8 bases; nucleotides not matched to a gene: 11. CDR3 residues: CASSWNDRGRIYEQFF. CDR3 bases: TGCGCCAGCAGCTGGAACGACAGGGGGCGCATCTATGAGCAGTTCTTC.

This clonotype has a handful of counts. At one of its ends the junction is not consistent with the germline gene, which may arise from a read error. The chain carries TRBV28 and TRBJ1-3, with a tentative D call TRBD1 (5 bases). This CDR3 spans 12 amino acids. Germline CDR1 reads MDHEN; CDR2 reads SYDVKM. For the CDR3, the DNA is TGTGCCAGCAGTGCTACGGGACGCGGATGGGGTTTT. Its translation: CASSATGRGWGF.

The table lists this clonotype with a few counts. The chain has TRBV30 and TRBJ1-1; 7 bases map to TRBD1. Germline V gives CDR1 GTSNPN, CDR2 SVGIG (reference sequence). CDR3 length: 14 residues. Trimming cost V 1 base and J 0 bases; bases outside gene matches: 2. The CDR3 DNA reads as TGTGCCTGGAGTGCGGGACAGATGAACACTGAAGCTTTCTTT. This codes for CAWSAGQMNTEAFF.

This clonotype was picked up a small number of times. The chain links TRBV29-1 to TRBJ2-7; 7 bases match TRBD2. The CDR3 sequence is 13 residues long. Germline CDR1 SQVTM, CDR2 ANQGSEA. V dropped 4 bases and J dropped 1; count of bases not matched to a gene: 4. The DNA of the CDR3 is TGCAGCGTTGGCCTAGCGGAGTCCTACGAGCAGTACTTC. It encodes CSVGLAESYEQYF.

In the case of this clonotype: The junction and the germline gene differ at one end; a read error may be behind it. V and J are TRBV7-8 and TRBJ2-7; D remains unclear. Germline V CDR1 and CDR2: SGHVS, FQNEAQ. The CDR3 sequence is 12 residues long. CDR3 sequence reads: CASSLAEPPRHF. The CDR3 nucleotides are TGTGCCAGCAGCTTAGCGGAGCCGCCTCGACACTTC.

This clonotype came up a few times. V is TRBV5-4 and J is TRBJ2-2; D is unresolved. The CDR3 covers 14 residues. Deletions cut 4 bases from V and 0 bases from J, with 7 bases between. Germline V CDR1 and CDR2: SGHNT, YYREEE (reference sequence). In DNA, the CDR3 is TGTGCCAGCAGCATGGCCTCGAACACCGGGGAGCTGTTTTTT. Encoded protein: CASSMASNTGELFF.

The V gene is TRBV6-2 or TRBV6-3, the J gene TRBJ1-5; no clear D gene. The ends were cut back, 0 bases at V and 9 bases at J, with 6 bases in the middle. CDR3 size: 12 residues. CDR1 and CDR2 (germline): MNHEY, SVGEGT. CDR3 sequence: CASSYSTWPQHF. As DNA, the CDR3 is TGTGCCAGCAGTTACTCAACGTGGCCCCAGCATTTT.

The sample holds a few counts of this clonotype. This chain joins TRBV6-1 and TRBJ2-6; 8 nucleotides line up with TRBD2. The CDR3 length is 17 residues. Trimming took 6 bases from V and 0 from J; bases not matched to a gene: 7. Germline lookup yields CDR1 MNHNS and CDR2 SASEGT. This CDR3 reads CASSWRAGGSGANVLTF. In DNA form, the CDR3 reads TGTGCCAGCAGCTGGCGGGCGGGAGGCTCTGGGGCCAACGTCCTGACTTTC.

The V gene is TRBV29-1, the J gene TRBJ1-1; D gene uncertain. Germline values: CDR1 SQVTM, CDR2 ANQGSEA. This CDR3 has 13 amino acids. V dropped 8 bases and J dropped 1 base, with 14 bases sitting between them. As DNA, the CDR3 is TGCAGCTGTGACGGGGAGGGGAACACTGAAGCTTTCTTT. This sequence encodes CSCDGEGNTEAFF.

This clonotype appeared a few times. The chain carries TRBV20-1 and TRBJ2-2; D may be TRBD2 (6 bases). The CDR3 is 12 residues long. The germline gives CDR1 DFQATT, CDR2 SNEGSKA (reference sequence). The V end lost 6 bases, the J end lost 6 bases, and 11 bases lay between the germline ends. CDR3: CSAKRLAGELFF. CDR3 coding DNA: TGCAGTGCGAAGAGACTAGCCGGGGAGCTGTTTTTT.

This clonotype occurred many times. The V gene is TRBV27, the J gene TRBJ2-7; 10 positions agree with TRBD2. V shed 6 bases and J 2 bases; nucleotides not matched to a gene: 10. The CDR3 is 16 amino acids. Germline CDR1 and CDR2: MNHEY and SMNVEV (reference sequence). The CDR3 DNA reads as TGTGCCAGCAGACCTACGACTAGCGGGTCCCCCTACGAGCAGTACTTC. It codes for CASRPTTSGSPYEQYF.

The table lists this clonotype with a few counts. This rearrangement joins TRBV27 to TRBJ2-7; D possibly corresponds to TRBD1 (6 bases). Trimming left V 5 bases short and J 2 bases short, with 13 bases between. This CDR3 has 14 amino acids. CDR1 and CDR2 from the germline V gene are MNHEY and SMNVEV (reference sequence). The CDR3 spells CASSARQAAYEQYF. CDR3 DNA sequence: TGTGCCAGCAGTGCCCGACAGGCGGCCTACGAGCAGTACTTC.

The chain carries TRBV25-1 and TRBJ2-7, with 9 bases matching TRBD2. This CDR3 is built from 13 residues. The V gene end was trimmed by 10 bases and the J gene end by 3 bases; junction bases not matched to a gene: 7. Germline CDR1 and CDR2: MGHDK and SYGVNS. CDR3 DNA: TGTGCCACTAGGAGTAGCGGGAGCTACGAGCAGTACTTC. It translates to CATRSSGSYEQYF.

The chain employs TRBV6-1 and TRBJ1-1, with 9 bases lining up with TRBD1. CDR1 MNHNS and CDR2 SASEGT come from the germline V gene. This CDR3 has 14 amino acids. J lost 5 bases, V lost 7 bases, and 8 bases had no gene match. CDR3 nucleotides: TGTGCCAGCACTGACTTCGGACAGGGGACTGAAGCTTTCTTT. Translated, it gives CASTDFGQGTEAFF.

This clonotype was recorded a few times. The V gene is TRBV7-2, the J gene TRBJ2-1, with 7 bases that match TRBD2. The CDR3 totals 16 residues. Losses at the gene ends were 2 bases for V and 8 bases for J; bases not matched to a gene: 12. The germline V gene has CDR1 SGHTA and CDR2 FQGNSA. As DNA, the CDR3 is TGTGCCAGCAGCTTATATCCTAGCGGAACTGGCTATGAGCAGTTCTTC. This translates into CASSLYPSGTGYEQFF.

This clonotype was seen a few times. V and J are TRBV28 and TRBJ2-7, with D perhaps TRBD1 or TRBD2 (5 bases each). Per germline, CDR1 MDHEN and CDR2 SYDVKM. Trimming left V 7 bases short and J 2 bases short, with 15 bases between. The CDR3 runs to 14 residues. The CDR3 loop reads CASTGTYLTYEQYF. In DNA, the CDR3 is TGTGCCAGCACCGGGACCTACCTTACCTACGAGCAGTACTTC.

The chain is built from TRBV11-2 and TRBJ1-5, with D perhaps matching TRBD1 (5 bases). Germline CDR1 reads SGHAT; CDR2 reads FQNNGV. The CDR3 contains 18 residues. The V end lost 3 bases, the J end lost 4 bases, and 22 bases lay between the germline ends. The DNA of the CDR3 is TGTGCCAGCAGCTTCGTCGGGACGGACAAATTCAGGAATCAGCCCCAGCATTTT. Encoded protein: CASSFVGTDKFRNQPQHF. Combining the CDR3 with reference TRBV11-2 and TRBJ1-5 gives the whole variable domain EAGVAQSPRYKIIEKRQSVAFWCNPISGHATLYWYQQILGQGPKLLIQFQNNGVVDDSQLPKDRFSAERLKGVDSTLKIQPAKLEDSAVYLCASSFVGTDKFRNQPQHFGDGTRLSIL.

The J gene is TRBJ2-6, the V gene TRBV29-1, with D possibly matching TRBD1 (5 bases). With 6 bases removed from V and 6 bases from J, the gap between germline ends came to 15 bases. Germline V gene lookup returns CDR1 SQVTM and CDR2 ANQGSEA. The CDR3 is made up of 14 amino acids. CDR3 amino acids: CSVPQVDEANVLTF. DNA for the CDR3: TGCAGCGTCCCACAGGTAGATGAGGCCAACGTCCTGACTTTC.

The chain carries TRBV28 and TRBJ2-3, with D tentatively TRBD2 (8 bases). This CDR3 region has 16 residues. V gave up 5 bases and J gave up 3 bases, with 18 bases separating them. Germline V gene lookup returns CDR1 MDHEN and CDR2 SYDVKM. The CDR3 DNA sequence: TGTGCCAGCAGTGGAAGGGGGCTAGCGGGTACAGATACGCAGTATTTT. As protein: CASSGRGLAGTDTQYF.

Within the sample, this clonotype is medium-sized. This chain joins TRBV20-1 and TRBJ1-5, with D unclear. CDR3 length equals 13 residues. The ends were cut back, 3 bases at V and 4 bases at J, with 10 bases in the middle. Germline V CDR1 and CDR2: DFQATT, SNEGSKA (reference sequence). The CDR3 nucleotides are TGCAGTGCTAGTGAAGTTACTAATCAGCCCCAGCATTTT. Its translation: CSASEVTNQPQHF.

This clonotype was seen many times. The rearrangement links TRBV7-9 to TRBJ2-1; no clear D. From germline, CDR1 is SEHNR and CDR2 FQNEAQ (reference sequence). CDR3 length equals 13 residues. V lost 1 base, J lost 9 bases, and 10 bases lay in between. This CDR3 is CASSLVPGGEQFF. CDR3 nucleotides: TGTGCCAGCAGCTTAGTGCCGGGCGGTGAGCAGTTCTTC.

This clonotype was picked up many times. This chain joins TRBV18 and TRBJ1-5; D uncertain. The CDR3 runs to 12 residues. Trimming cost V 5 bases and J 7 bases, with 9 bases left between them. CDR1 and CDR2 from the germline V gene are KGHSH and LQKENI. The CDR3 sequence is CASSERGQPQHF. The CDR3, as DNA: TGTGCCAGCTCAGAAAGAGGACAGCCCCAGCATTTT. The full variable domain, with the rest looked up from reference TRBV18 and TRBJ1-5, is NAGVMQNPRHLVRRRGQEARLRCSPMKGHSHVYWYRQLPEEGLKFMVYLQKENIIDESGMPKERFSAEFPKEGPSILRIQQVVRGDSAAYFCASSERGQPQHFGDGTRLSIL.

The chain combines TRBV4-3 with TRBJ2-7, with 7 bases fitting TRBD2. Germline loops: CDR1 LGHNA, CDR2 YSLEER. CDR3 length equals 16 residues. V trimming: 2 bases; J trimming: 2 bases; junction bases outside the gene matches: 9. CDR3 residues: CASSQFWTRPPYEQYF. CDR3 DNA: TGCGCCAGCAGCCAATTTTGGACTAGACCTCCCTACGAGCAGTACTTC.

This clonotype has only a few counts. The chain has TRBV10-3 and TRBJ2-5; D perhaps matches TRBD1 (6 bases). V was trimmed by 10 bases and J by 2 bases, leaving 17 bases between them. Germline-derived CDR1 and CDR2 are ENHRY and SYGVKD. The CDR3 is made up of 14 amino acids. The CDR3 reads CATTGQLGQETQYF. DNA of the CDR3: TGTGCCACAACAGGGCAGCTAGGACAAGAGACCCAGTACTTC.

This clonotype was seen a handful of times. This chain connects TRBV20-1 to TRBJ2-7; D is possibly TRBD1 (5 bases). Germline values: CDR1 DFQATT, CDR2 SNEGSKA (reference sequence). Trimming took 6 bases from V and 5 from J, leaving 11 bases between them. The CDR3 is 11 amino acids. The CDR3 reads CSARKQDEQYF. CDR3 DNA: TGCAGTGCCAGAAAACAGGACGAGCAGTACTTC.

This chain joins TRBV5-1 and TRBJ2-4; D is unresolved. Germline-derived CDR1 and CDR2 are SGHRS and YFSETQ. This CDR3 is built from 15 residues. V was trimmed by 0 bases and J by 7 bases, leaving 14 bases between them. CDR3: CASSLGFGQDNIQYF. The CDR3 DNA is TGCGCCAGCAGCTTGGGGTTCGGGCAGGATAACATTCAGTACTTC.

This clonotype was counted a few times. This chain links TRBV7-6 with TRBJ2-1; the match to TRBD2 covers 10 bases. The CDR3 contains 15 residues. The V segment lost 1 base and the J segment 9 bases; nucleotides outside the gene matches: 6. From germline, CDR1 is SGHVS and CDR2 FNYEAQ. The CDR3 reads CASSLGSSGRGEQFF. In nucleotides, the CDR3 is TGTGCCAGCAGCTTAGGTTCTAGCGGGAGAGGTGAGCAGTTCTTC.

In regard to this clonotype: Its ends do not fully match the called genes, so a read error is possible. The chain couples TRBV4-1 to TRBJ1-1; weak D call: TRBD1 (6 bases). Germline V gene sequence: CDR1 MGHRA, CDR2 YSYEKL. The CDR3 is 12 residues long. The CDR3 sequence: CASSQGTERPYF. CDR3 nucleotide sequence: TGCGCCAGCAGCCAAGGGACAGAGAGACCATACTTT.

This clonotype was observed a few times. The genes are TRBV12-3 or TRBV12-4 and TRBJ1-5; perhaps TRBD1 as D (6 bases). Between the trimmed V and J ends, which lost 6 bases and 2 bases, there was a span of 17 bases. The CDR3 consists of 16 residues. The CDR3 coding sequence is TGTGCCAGCAGGGTAGAAAGGGGGGGCGGCAATCAGCCCCAGCATTTT. Amino acid sequence: CASRVERGGGNQPQHF.

The rearrangement joins TRBV20-1 to TRBJ2-5, with D perhaps TRBD2 (6 bases). In germline, CDR1 is DFQATT, CDR2 SNEGSKA (reference sequence). The CDR3 has 13 amino acids. Trimming stripped 0 bases from V and 4 bases from J, with 9 bases between. CDR3 sequence reads: CSAREWRAETQYF. In DNA form, the CDR3 reads TGCAGTGCTAGAGAATGGAGGGCAGAGACCCAGTACTTC.